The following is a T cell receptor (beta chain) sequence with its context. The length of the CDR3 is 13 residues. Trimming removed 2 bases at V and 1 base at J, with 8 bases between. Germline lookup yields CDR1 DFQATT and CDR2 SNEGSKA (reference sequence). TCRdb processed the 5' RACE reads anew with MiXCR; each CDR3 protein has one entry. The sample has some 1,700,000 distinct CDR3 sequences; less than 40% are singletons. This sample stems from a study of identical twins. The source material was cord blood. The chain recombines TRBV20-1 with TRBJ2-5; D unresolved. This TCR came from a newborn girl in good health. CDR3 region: CSARYLFQETQYF. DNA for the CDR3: TGCAGTGCTAGATACCTATTCCAAGAGACCCAGTACTTC.